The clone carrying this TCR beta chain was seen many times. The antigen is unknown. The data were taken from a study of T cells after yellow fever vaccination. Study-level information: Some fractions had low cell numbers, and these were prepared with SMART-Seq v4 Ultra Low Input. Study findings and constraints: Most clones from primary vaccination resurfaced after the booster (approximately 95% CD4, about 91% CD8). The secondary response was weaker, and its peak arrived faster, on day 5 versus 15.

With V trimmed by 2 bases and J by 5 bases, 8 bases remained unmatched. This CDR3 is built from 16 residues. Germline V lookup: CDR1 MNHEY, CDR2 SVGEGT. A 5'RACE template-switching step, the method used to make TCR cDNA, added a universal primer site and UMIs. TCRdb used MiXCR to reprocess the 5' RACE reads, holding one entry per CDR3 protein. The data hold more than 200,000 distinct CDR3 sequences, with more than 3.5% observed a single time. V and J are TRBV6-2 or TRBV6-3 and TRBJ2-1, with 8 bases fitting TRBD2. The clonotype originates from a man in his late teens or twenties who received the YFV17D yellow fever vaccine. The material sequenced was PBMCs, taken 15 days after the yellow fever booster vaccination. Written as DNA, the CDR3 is TGTGCCAGCAGTTACACCCCCGGGACTAGGGACAATGAGCAGTTCTTC. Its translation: CASSYTPGTRDNEQFF.